This TCR beta chain came from a study of blood T cell repertoires in COVID-19. In the study overall: Material from acute and convalescent COVID-19 was sourced from the United States, Italy and Spain. Sample material is recorded as cDNA or gDNA derived from T cells, B-cell-depleted T cells, or PBMCs.

The trim removed 3 bases at V and 3 bases at J, leaving 5 bases unmatched. The germline V gene encodes CDR1 SEHNR and CDR2 FQNEAQ (reference sequence). The CDR3 is 15 residues long. Original methodology: The assay estimated nucleated cells by amplifying reference gene primers. Data came from immunoSEQ multiplex PCR; TCRdb stores just in-frame clones and leaves some out. V and J calls and clone size are given by that table; D and trimming were obtained from the DNA. The table lists about 150,000 clones, about 89% of them singletons. The specimen was peripheral blood. The rearrangement joins TRBV7-9 to TRBJ1-3; 7 bases are shared with TRBD1. The TCR sequence derives from a man aged 60 to 69 with acute or convalescent COVID-19. The CDR3 spells CASSFTGVFGNTIYF. CDR3 sequence (DNA): TGTGCCAGCAGCTTCACAGGGGTCTTTGGAAACACCATATATTTT.